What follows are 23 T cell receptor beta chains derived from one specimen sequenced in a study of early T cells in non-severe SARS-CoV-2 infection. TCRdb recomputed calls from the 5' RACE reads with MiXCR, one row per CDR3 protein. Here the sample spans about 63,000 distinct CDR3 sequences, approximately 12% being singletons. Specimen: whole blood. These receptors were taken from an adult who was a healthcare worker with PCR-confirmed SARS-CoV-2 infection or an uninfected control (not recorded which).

Here the CDR3 reads CASSFYVDQSTDTQYF. CDR3 bases: TGCGCCAGCAGCTTCTACGTTGACCAGAGCACAGATACGCAGTATTTT. This rearrangement joins TRBV5-1 to TRBJ2-3; D is uncertain. This CDR3 comprises 16 residues. Germline CDR1 and CDR2: SGHRS and YFSETQ. Trimming cost V 2 bases and J 0 bases, with 13 bases left between them.

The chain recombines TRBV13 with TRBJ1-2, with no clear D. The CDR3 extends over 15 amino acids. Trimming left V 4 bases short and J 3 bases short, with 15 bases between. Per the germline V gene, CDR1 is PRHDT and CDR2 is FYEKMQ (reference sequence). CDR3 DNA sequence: TGTGCCAGCAGCTCCCGGTCTAAGACCGACTATGGCTACACCTTC. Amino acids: CASSSRSKTDYGYTF.

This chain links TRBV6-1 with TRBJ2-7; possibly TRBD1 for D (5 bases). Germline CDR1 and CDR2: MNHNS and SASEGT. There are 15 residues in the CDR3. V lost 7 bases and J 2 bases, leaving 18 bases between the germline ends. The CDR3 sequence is CASNPRWGKTYEQYF. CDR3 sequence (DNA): TGTGCCAGCAACCCTCGATGGGGCAAAACCTACGAGCAGTACTTC.

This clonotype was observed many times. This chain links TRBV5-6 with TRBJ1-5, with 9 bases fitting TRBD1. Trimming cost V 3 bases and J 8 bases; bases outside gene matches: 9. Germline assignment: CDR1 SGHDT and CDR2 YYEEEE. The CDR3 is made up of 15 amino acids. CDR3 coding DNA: TGTGCCAGCAGCTGGGGACAGGGCCTGATCGAGCCCCAGCATTTT. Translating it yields CASSWGQGLIEPQHF.

The chain's CDR3 is CASMGAGRGNEQFF. The CDR3 DNA is TGTGCCAGCATGGGGGCAGGCAGAGGCAATGAGCAGTTCTTC. The gene calls are TRBV6-1 and TRBJ2-1, with D maybe TRBD1 (6 bases). The CDR3 is 14 residues long. V lost 7 bases and J 6 bases, leaving 16 bases between the germline ends. Germline lookup yields CDR1 MNHNS and CDR2 SASEGT.

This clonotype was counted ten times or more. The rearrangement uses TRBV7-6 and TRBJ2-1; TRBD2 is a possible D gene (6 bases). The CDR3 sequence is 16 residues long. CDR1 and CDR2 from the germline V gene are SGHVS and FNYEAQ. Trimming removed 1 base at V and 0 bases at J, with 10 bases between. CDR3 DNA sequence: TGTGCCAGCAGCTTAGAAGCGGGCTACTCCTACAATGAGCAGTTCTTC. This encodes CASSLEAGYSYNEQFF. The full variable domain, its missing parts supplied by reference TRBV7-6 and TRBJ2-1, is GAGVSQSPRYKVTKRGQDVALRCDPISGHVSLYWYRQALGQGPEFLTYFNYEAQQDKSGLPNDRFSAERPEGSISTLTIQRTEQRDSAMYRCASSLEAGYSYNEQFFGPGTRLTVL.

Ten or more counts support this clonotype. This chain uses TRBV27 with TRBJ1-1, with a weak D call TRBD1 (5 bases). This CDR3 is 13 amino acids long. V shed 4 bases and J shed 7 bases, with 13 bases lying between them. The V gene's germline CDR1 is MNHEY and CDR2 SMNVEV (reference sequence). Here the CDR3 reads CASSSHVQGEAFF. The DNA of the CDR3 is TGTGCCAGCAGTTCACATGTGCAGGGTGAAGCTTTCTTT.

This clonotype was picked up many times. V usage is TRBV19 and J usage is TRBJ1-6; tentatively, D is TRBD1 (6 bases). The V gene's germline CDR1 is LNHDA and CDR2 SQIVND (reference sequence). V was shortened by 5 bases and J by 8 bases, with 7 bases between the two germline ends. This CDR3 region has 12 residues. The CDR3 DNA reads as TGTGCCAGTAGTTACAGGGATTCACCCCTCCACTTT. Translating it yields CASSYRDSPLHF.

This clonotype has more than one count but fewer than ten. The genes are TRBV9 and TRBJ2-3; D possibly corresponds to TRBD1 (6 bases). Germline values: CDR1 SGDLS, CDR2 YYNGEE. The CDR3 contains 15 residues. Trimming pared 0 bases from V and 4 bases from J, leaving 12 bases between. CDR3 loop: CASSVGGLSPDTQYF. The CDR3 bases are TGTGCCAGCAGCGTAGGGGGGCTCTCCCCAGATACGCAGTATTTT.

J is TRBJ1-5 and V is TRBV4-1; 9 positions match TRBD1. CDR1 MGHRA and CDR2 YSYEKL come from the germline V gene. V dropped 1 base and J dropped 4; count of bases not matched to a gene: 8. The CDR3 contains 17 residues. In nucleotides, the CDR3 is TGCGCCAGCAGCCAAGGACCGGGACAGGGAAGGAATCAGCCCCAGCATTTT. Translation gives CASSQGPGQGRNQPQHF.

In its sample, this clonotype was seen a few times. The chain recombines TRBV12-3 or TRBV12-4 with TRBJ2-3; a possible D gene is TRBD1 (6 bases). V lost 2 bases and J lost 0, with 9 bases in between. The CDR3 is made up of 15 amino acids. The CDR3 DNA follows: TGTGCCAGCAGTTTACAGAGGGGGAGCACAGATACGCAGTATTTT. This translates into CASSLQRGSTDTQYF.

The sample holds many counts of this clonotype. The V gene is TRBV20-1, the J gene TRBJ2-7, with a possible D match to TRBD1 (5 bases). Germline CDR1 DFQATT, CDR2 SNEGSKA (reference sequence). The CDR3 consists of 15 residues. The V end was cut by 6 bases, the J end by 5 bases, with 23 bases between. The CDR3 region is CSAPQTQGRGDEQYF. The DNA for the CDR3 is TGCAGTGCCCCCCAAACCCAGGGAAGAGGAGACGAGCAGTACTTC.

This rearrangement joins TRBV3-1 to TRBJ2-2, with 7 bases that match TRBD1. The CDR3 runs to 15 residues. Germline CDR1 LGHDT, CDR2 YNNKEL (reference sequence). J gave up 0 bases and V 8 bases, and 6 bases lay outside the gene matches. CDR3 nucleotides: TGTGCCAGCCAACACAGGGGCACGAACACCGGGGAGCTGTTTTTT. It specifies CASQHRGTNTGELFF.

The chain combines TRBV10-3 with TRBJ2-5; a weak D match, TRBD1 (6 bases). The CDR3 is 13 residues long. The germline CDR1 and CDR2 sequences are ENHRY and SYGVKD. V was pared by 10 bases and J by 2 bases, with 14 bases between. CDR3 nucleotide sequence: TGTGCCACACAGGACAGAGCACAAGAGACCCAGTACTTC. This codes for CATQDRAQETQYF.

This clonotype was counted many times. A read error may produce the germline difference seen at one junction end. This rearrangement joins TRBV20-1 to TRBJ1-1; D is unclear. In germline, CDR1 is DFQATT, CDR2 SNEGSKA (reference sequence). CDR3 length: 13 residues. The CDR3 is CSAGDGLNTEAFF. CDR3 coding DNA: TGCAGTGCTGGAGACGGATTGAACACTGAAGCTTTCTTT.

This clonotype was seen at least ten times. CDR3 coding DNA: TGCAGTGCTGTGCGGACAGGGGGGGGTGAAGCTTTCTTT. Translated, it gives CSAVRTGGGEAFF. The chain links TRBV20-1 to TRBJ1-1; the match to TRBD1 covers 10 bases. Per the germline V gene, CDR1 is DFQATT and CDR2 is SNEGSKA (reference sequence). The CDR3 has 13 amino acids. J was trimmed by 7 bases and V by 5 bases; bases with no gene match: 7.

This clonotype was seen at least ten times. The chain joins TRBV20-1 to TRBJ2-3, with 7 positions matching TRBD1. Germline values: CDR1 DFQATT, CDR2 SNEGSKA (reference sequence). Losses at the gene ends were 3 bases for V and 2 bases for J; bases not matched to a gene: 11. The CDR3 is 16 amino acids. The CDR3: CSARPYRGRHTDTQYF. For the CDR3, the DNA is TGCAGTGCTAGGCCTTACAGGGGAAGGCACACAGATACGCAGTATTTT.

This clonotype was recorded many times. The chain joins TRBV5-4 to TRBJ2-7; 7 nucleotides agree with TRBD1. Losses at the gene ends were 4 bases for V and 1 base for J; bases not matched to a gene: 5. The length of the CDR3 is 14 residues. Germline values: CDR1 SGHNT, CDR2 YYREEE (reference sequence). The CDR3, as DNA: TGTGCCAGCAGCCCAGACAGGGTTTCCTACGAGCAGTACTTC. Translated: CASSPDRVSYEQYF. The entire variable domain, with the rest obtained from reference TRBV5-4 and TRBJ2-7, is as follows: ETGVTQSPTHLIKTRGQQVTLRCSSQSGHNTVSWYQQALGQGPQFIFQYYREEENGRGNFPPRFSGLQFPNYSSELNVNALELDDSALYLCASSPDRVSYEQYFGPGTRLTVT.

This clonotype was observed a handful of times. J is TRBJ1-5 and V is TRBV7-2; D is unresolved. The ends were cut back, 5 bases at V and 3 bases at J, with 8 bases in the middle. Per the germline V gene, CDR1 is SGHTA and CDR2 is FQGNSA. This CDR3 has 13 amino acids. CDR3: CASSSLFNQPQHF. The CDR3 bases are TGTGCCAGCAGCAGTCTTTTCAATCAGCCCCAGCATTTT.

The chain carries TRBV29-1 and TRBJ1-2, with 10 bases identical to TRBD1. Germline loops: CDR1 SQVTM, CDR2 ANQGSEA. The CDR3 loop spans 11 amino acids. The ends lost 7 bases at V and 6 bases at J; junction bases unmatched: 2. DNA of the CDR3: TGCAGCGGCGGACAGGGGGATGGCTACACCTTC. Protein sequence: CSGGQGDGYTF.

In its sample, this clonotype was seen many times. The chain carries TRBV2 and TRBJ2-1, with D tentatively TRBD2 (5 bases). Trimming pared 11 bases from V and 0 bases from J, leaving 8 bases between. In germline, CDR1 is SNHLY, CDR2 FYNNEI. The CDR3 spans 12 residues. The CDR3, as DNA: TGTGCCCCGGGGAGCTCCTACAATGAGCAGTTCTTC. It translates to CAPGSSYNEQFF.

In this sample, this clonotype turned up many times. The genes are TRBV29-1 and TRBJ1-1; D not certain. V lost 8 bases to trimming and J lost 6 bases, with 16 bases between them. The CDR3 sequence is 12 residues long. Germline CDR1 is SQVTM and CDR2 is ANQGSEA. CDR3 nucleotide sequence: TGCAGCCTGACGGGAGGAGCTTCTGAAGCTTTCTTT. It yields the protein CSLTGGASEAFF.

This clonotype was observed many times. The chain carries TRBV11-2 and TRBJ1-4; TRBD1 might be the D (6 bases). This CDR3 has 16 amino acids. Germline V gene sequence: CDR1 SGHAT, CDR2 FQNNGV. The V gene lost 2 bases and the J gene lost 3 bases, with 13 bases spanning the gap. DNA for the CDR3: TGTGCCAGCAGCTTATGGGGGCTTGGGGCTAATGAAAAACTGTTTTTT. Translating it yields CASSLWGLGANEKLFF.